This TCR beta chain originates from a study of OX40 agonist ivuxolimab in advanced cancers. In the study overall: Patients assigned to dose escalation were diagnosed with hepatocellular carcinoma, melanoma, renal cell or head and neck cancer. Under the entry rules, prior anti-PD-1, anti-PD-L1 or anti-CTLA-4 therapy was allowed, and about 40% had some. Broader study findings: More expanded clones were seen, on average, in CD8+ T cells than in CD4+. Low clonal expansion, among the lowest seen, marked partial responders at 0.1-3.0 mg/kg.

Trimming took off 1 base at V and 0 bases at J, with 10 bases between the two ends. Germline V gene sequence: CDR1 SGHVS, CDR2 FQNEAQ. The CDR3 covers 16 residues. Details on this clone: As yet, its antigen is unknown.

TCRdb's table, derived via immunoSEQ multiplex PCR, lists solely in-frame clones and lacks some. The data show tens of thousands of clones, roughly four fifths seen once. This chain connects TRBV7-8 to TRBJ1-3; no definite D call. The receptor was derived from an adult with an advanced solid tumor such as melanoma, head and neck, liver or kidney cancer. Sequencing was performed on CD4+ or CD8+ T cells sorted from blood, taken in a trial of the OX40 agonist ivuxolimab. Here the CDR3 reads CASSLDMAFSGNTIYF. CDR3 coding DNA: TGTGCCAGCAGCTTAGACATGGCGTTCTCTGGAAACACCATATATTTT.